The 30 T cell receptor beta chains reported below all come from one sample, sequenced in a study of CD8+ T cells in alopecia areata. Specified treatment: oral pan-JAK inhibitor, 5-10 mg twice daily. Sequencing templates came from extracted RNA that was reverse transcribed into cDNA. TCRdb's table, derived via immunoSEQ multiplex PCR, lists solely in-frame clones and lacks some. The sample has 110,000 to 150,000 clones, nearly 55% seen once. The starting material was CD8+ T cells sorted from blood, obtained at week 4, from a patient treated with tofacitinib. These receptors came from a human donor with alopecia areata.

The chain carries TRBV25-1 and TRBJ1-2; D uncertain. V lost 1 base and J lost 1, with 13 bases in between. Germline V gene data show CDR1 as MGHDK and CDR2 as SYGVNS. The CDR3 runs 16 residues. The CDR3 DNA reads TGTGCCAGCAGTGAATGGGAGGGTCCGGGTAACTATGGCTACACCTTC. Amino acid sequence: CASSEWEGPGNYGYTF.

This chain connects TRBV9 to TRBJ2-5, with 12 bases fitting TRBD2. The CDR3 runs 16 residues. Germline V gene lookup returns CDR1 SGDLS and CDR2 YYNGEE. V gave up 4 bases and J gave up 5 bases; unmatched junction bases: 9. The CDR3 sequence is CASSPGLAGTRETQYF. The CDR3 nucleotides are TGTGCCAGCAGCCCCGGACTAGCGGGGACACGGGAGACCCAGTACTTC.

V gene TRBV25-1 combines with J gene TRBJ2-7; D gene unclear. The V end lost 4 bases, the J end lost 2 bases, and 6 bases lay between the germline ends. The CDR3 has 12 residues. Germline assignment: CDR1 MGHDK and CDR2 SYGVNS. The DNA of the CDR3 is TGTGCCAGCAGTGTGGGTGCCTACGAGCAGTACTTC. As protein: CASSVGAYEQYF.

The chain is built from TRBV13 and TRBJ2-7, with D tentatively TRBD2 (8 bases). The CDR3 has 15 residues. From germline, CDR1 is PRHDT and CDR2 FYEKMQ (reference sequence). V lost 5 bases, J lost 2 bases, and 16 bases lay in between. DNA of the CDR3: TGTGCCAGCAGCCCAGGGGGTAGCGGGACCTACGAGCAGTACTTC. It yields the protein CASSPGGSGTYEQYF.

This clone was seen more than once but under ten times. The chain combines TRBV19 with TRBJ1-1; D is unclear. CDR1 is LNHDA and CDR2 is SQIVND in the germline V gene (reference sequence). The CDR3 runs 13 residues. V gave up 0 bases and J gave up 6 bases, with 8 bases separating them. For the CDR3, the DNA is TGTGCCAGTAGTATAGATCCTACAGCTGAAGCTTTCTTT. This codes for CASSIDPTAEAFF.

The V call is TRBV12-5, the J call TRBJ2-7, with D hard to call. Germline CDR1 LGHNT, CDR2 FRNRAP. The CDR3 is made up of 10 amino acids. V lost 5 bases and J 3 bases, leaving 2 bases between the germline ends. CDR3 sequence (DNA): TGTGCTAGTGGTAACTACGAGCAGTACTTC. This codes for CASGNYEQYF.

This clone appeared a few times. The CDR3 DNA follows: TGTGCCAGCAGCCCCGGCAGCCCCACTGAAGCTTTCTTT. Translation gives CASSPGSPTEAFF. The chain carries TRBV11-2 and TRBJ1-1, with D hard to call. The CDR3 spans 13 residues. With 5 bases removed from V and 4 bases from J, the gap between germline ends came to 11 bases. Germline V CDR1 and CDR2: SGHAT, FQNNGV.

This clone was counted a few times. The gene calls are TRBV27 and TRBJ2-3; 7 bases line up with TRBD1. J gave up 5 bases and V 5 bases, and 13 bases lay outside the gene matches. Germline V gives CDR1 MNHEY, CDR2 SMNVEV (reference sequence). This CDR3 spans 16 amino acids. This CDR3 is CASSDFLGGAKDTQYF. CDR3 sequence (DNA): TGTGCCAGCAGTGATTTCCTAGGGGGCGCGAAAGATACGCAGTATTTT.

This chain connects TRBV27 to TRBJ1-5; 8 nucleotides line up with TRBD1. Germline V CDR1 and CDR2: MNHEY, SMNVEV (reference sequence). J lost 4 bases, V lost 4 bases, and 12 bases had no gene match. CDR3 length: 17 residues. CDR3 bases: TGTGCCAGCAGTTCCCAGCCGACAGGGGTGGGAAATCAGCCCCAGCATTTT. The encoded protein is CASSSQPTGVGNQPQHF.

This clone was detected only a few times. The CDR3 region is CASRPDRETQYF. DNA for the CDR3: TGTGCCAGCAGACCGGACAGAGAGACCCAGTACTTC. The chain links TRBV6-5 to TRBJ2-5; D is perhaps TRBD1 (6 bases). The CDR3 runs 12 residues. The germline V gene encodes CDR1 MNHEY and CDR2 SVGAGI. V gave up 6 bases and J gave up 4 bases, with 9 bases separating them.

The rearrangement uses TRBV19 and TRBJ1-6; D is perhaps TRBD1 (5 bases). Trimming shortened V by 9 bases and J by 3 bases, and 15 bases separated the two germline ends. CDR1 is LNHDA and CDR2 is SQIVND in the germline V gene (reference sequence). The CDR3 length is 15 residues. CDR3 protein: CASQTGTDYNSPLHF. In DNA, the CDR3 is TGTGCCAGCCAGACCGGGACGGACTATAATTCACCCCTCCACTTT.

This clone has only a few counts. The rearrangement uses TRBV18 and TRBJ2-4, with D possibly TRBD1 on 5 matching bases. Germline lookup yields CDR1 KGHSH and CDR2 LQKENI. The CDR3 has 14 amino acids. Trimming shortened V by 2 bases and J by 5 bases, and 10 bases separated the two germline ends. The CDR3 spells CASSPVDSQNIQYF. CDR3 sequence (DNA): TGTGCCAGCTCACCAGTCGACAGCCAAAACATTCAGTACTTC.

This chain joins TRBV5-6 and TRBJ2-3; D ambiguous. Germline-derived CDR1 and CDR2 are SGHDT and YYEEEE. Trimming pared 0 bases from V and 4 bases from J, leaving 3 bases between. This CDR3 has 12 amino acids. This CDR3 is CASSLDPDTQYF. The DNA of the CDR3 is TGTGCCAGCAGCTTGGACCCAGATACGCAGTATTTT.

In this sample, this clone turned up a few times. The chain combines TRBV27 with TRBJ1-1; D is unclear. Deletions cut 5 bases from V and 0 bases from J, with 4 bases between. This CDR3 has 12 residues. The germline V gene has CDR1 MNHEY and CDR2 SMNVEV (reference sequence). The CDR3 reads CASSVLNTEAFF. CDR3 nucleotides: TGTGCCAGCAGTGTGCTGAACACTGAAGCTTTCTTT.

The chain links TRBV9 to TRBJ1-5; D might be TRBD1 (6 bases). V shed 0 bases and J shed 7 bases, with 8 bases lying between them. The CDR3 runs 13 residues. CDR1 is SGDLS and CDR2 is YYNGEE in the germline V gene. This CDR3 is CASSVEQGQPQHF. The CDR3 coding sequence is TGTGCCAGCAGCGTAGAACAGGGCCAGCCCCAGCATTTT.

The chain has TRBV30 and TRBJ1-1, with D possibly matching TRBD1 (5 bases). In germline, CDR1 is GTSNPN, CDR2 SVGIG (reference sequence). CDR3 size: 15 residues. Trimming cost V 5 bases and J 3 bases, with 19 bases left between them. The CDR3 coding sequence is TGTGCCTGGGAACCGCCCGAGGGACGGTACACTGAAGCTTTCTTT. This encodes CAWEPPEGRYTEAFF.

The J gene is TRBJ2-3, the V gene TRBV29-1; 9 positions match TRBD2. Germline trimming cut 4 bases from V and 2 bases from J; bases unmatched to any gene: 16. The CDR3 is 18 amino acids. Germline V gene data show CDR1 as SQVTM and CDR2 as ANQGSEA. CDR3 DNA: TGCAGCGTTGGGTTCCCCGCTTTAGCGGGGGCTTACACAGATACGCAGTATTTT. It encodes CSVGFPALAGAYTDTQYF.

The V call is TRBV5-6, the J call TRBJ1-5, with 7 bases identical to TRBD1. Germline V gene data show CDR1 as SGHDT and CDR2 as YYEEEE. This CDR3 is 14 amino acids long. The V gene end was trimmed by 3 bases and the J gene end by 4 bases; junction bases not matched to a gene: 4. The CDR3 bases are TGTGCCAGCAGCTGGGCGGGACAGAATCAGCCCCAGCATTTT. Its protein is CASSWAGQNQPQHF.

This clone was seen a handful of times. The chain uses TRBV11-2 and TRBJ2-7; D is unresolved. This CDR3 region has 15 residues. Germline CDR1 reads SGHAT; CDR2 reads FQNNGV. The V end lost 1 base, the J end lost 2 bases, and 12 bases lay between the germline ends. CDR3 sequence: CASSLGPYDTYEQYF. The CDR3 DNA reads TGTGCCAGCAGCTTAGGGCCCTACGACACCTACGAGCAGTACTTC.

This clone was recorded a few times. J is TRBJ1-5 and V is TRBV27; D remains unclear. The V end lost 5 bases, the J end lost 7 bases, and 12 bases lay between the germline ends. The germline V gene encodes CDR1 MNHEY and CDR2 SMNVEV (reference sequence). This CDR3 has 13 amino acids. Here the CDR3 DNA reads TGTGCCAGCAGTCTGCGACCGGGACAGCCCCAGCATTTT. It specifies CASSLRPGQPQHF.

The gene calls are TRBV7-9 and TRBJ2-7; TRBD1 aligns across 7 bases. This CDR3 has 16 residues. J was trimmed by 0 bases and V by 5 bases; bases with no gene match: 10. Germline-derived CDR1 and CDR2 are SEHNR and FQNEAQ (reference sequence). CDR3 region: CASSPRPGQSSYEQYF. The CDR3 coding sequence is TGTGCCAGCAGCCCCCGGCCGGGACAGAGCTCCTACGAGCAGTACTTC.

The V call is TRBV6-5, the J call TRBJ2-1; D uncertain. Trimming cost V 0 bases and J 2 bases, with 11 bases left between them. The CDR3 covers 16 residues. Germline V lookup: CDR1 MNHEY, CDR2 SVGAGI. DNA for the CDR3: TGTGCCAGCAGTTACTCGAGGTCTTACCCCTACAATGAGCAGTTCTTC. Translating gives CASSYSRSYPYNEQFF.

The CDR3 reads CASSEAAAGNQPQHF. In DNA form, the CDR3 reads TGTGCCAGCAGTGAAGCCGCTGCGGGCAATCAGCCCCAGCATTTT. This sequence joins TRBV2 and TRBJ1-5; D remains ambiguous. The germline gives CDR1 SNHLY, CDR2 FYNNEI. CDR3 length: 15 amino acids. Trimming shortened V by 0 bases and J by 2 bases, and 8 bases separated the two germline ends.

This chain links TRBV7-9 with TRBJ2-3, with 9 nucleotides matching TRBD2. The CDR3 runs to 18 residues. CDR1 is SEHNR, CDR2 FQNEAQ, per germline (reference sequence). J gave up 4 bases and V 4 bases, and 15 bases lay outside the gene matches. In nucleotides, the CDR3 is TGTGCCAGCAGCTCGACCCCTGGGCTAGCGGGGAAAGCAGATACGCAGTATTTT. It is translated as CASSSTPGLAGKADTQYF.

The CDR3 nucleotides read TGTGCCAGCAGTCTTGGGGGAAACGATGGCTACACCTTC. Protein product: CASSLGGNDGYTF. The V gene is TRBV27, the J gene TRBJ1-2, with a possible D match to TRBD1 (5 bases). Trimming removed 5 bases at V and 6 bases at J, with 13 bases between. Germline CDR1 is MNHEY and CDR2 is SMNVEV (reference sequence). This CDR3 region has 13 residues.

The V and J genes are TRBV29-1 and TRBJ2-2; 11 nucleotides agree with TRBD2. The CDR3 extends over 16 amino acids. V lost 1 base to trimming and J lost 6 bases; unmatched junction nucleotides: 7. Germline lookup yields CDR1 SQVTM and CDR2 ANQGSEA. DNA for the CDR3: TGCAGCGTTGAAGGGGTTAGCGGGGGGGCCGCCGGGGAGCTGTTTTTT. This gives the protein CSVEGVSGGAAGELFF.

The rearrangement joins TRBV30 to TRBJ1-5; D gene ambiguous. Germline lookup yields CDR1 GTSNPN and CDR2 SVGIG (reference sequence). The CDR3 has 14 residues. V lost 1 base and J 3 bases, leaving 10 bases between the germline ends. The CDR3 nucleotides read TGTGCCTGGAGTGGTACCCCTTCCAATCAGCCCCAGCATTTT. The encoded protein is CAWSGTPSNQPQHF. The whole variable domain, filled in from reference TRBV30 and TRBJ1-5, reads SQTIHQWPATLVQPVGSPLSLECTVEGTSNPNLYWYRQAAGRGLQLLFYSVGIGQISSEVPQNLSASRPQDRQFILSSKKLLLSDSGFYLCAWSGTPSNQPQHFGDGTRLSIL.

The chain is built from TRBV5-6 and TRBJ1-1, with D maybe TRBD1 (5 bases). Trimming took 4 bases from V and 6 from J, leaving 10 bases between them. There are 12 residues in the CDR3. Germline CDR1 reads SGHDT; CDR2 reads YYEEEE. CDR3 residues: CASSLTDSEAFF. CDR3 coding DNA: TGTGCCAGCAGCCTGACAGATTCTGAAGCTTTCTTT.

The genes are TRBV4-1 and TRBJ1-2; the D gene is possibly TRBD1 (5 bases). The CDR3 totals 14 residues. From germline, CDR1 is MGHRA and CDR2 YSYEKL. The V and J ends lost 1 base and 6 bases respectively, with 12 bases between them. CDR3 DNA sequence: TGCGCCAGCAGCCAAGTCGGGACTTATGATGGCTACACCTTC. Translating it yields CASSQVGTYDGYTF.

This clone was seen more than once but under ten times. The rearrangement uses TRBV6-6 and TRBJ1-1; a possible D gene is TRBD1 (5 bases). The CDR3 is 15 residues long. V lost 6 bases and J 0 bases, leaving 14 bases between the germline ends. Germline CDR1 MNHNY, CDR2 SVGAGI (reference sequence). The CDR3 spells CASSPGSDMNTEAFF. CDR3 sequence (DNA): TGTGCCAGCAGCCCAGGGTCGGACATGAACACTGAAGCTTTCTTT.